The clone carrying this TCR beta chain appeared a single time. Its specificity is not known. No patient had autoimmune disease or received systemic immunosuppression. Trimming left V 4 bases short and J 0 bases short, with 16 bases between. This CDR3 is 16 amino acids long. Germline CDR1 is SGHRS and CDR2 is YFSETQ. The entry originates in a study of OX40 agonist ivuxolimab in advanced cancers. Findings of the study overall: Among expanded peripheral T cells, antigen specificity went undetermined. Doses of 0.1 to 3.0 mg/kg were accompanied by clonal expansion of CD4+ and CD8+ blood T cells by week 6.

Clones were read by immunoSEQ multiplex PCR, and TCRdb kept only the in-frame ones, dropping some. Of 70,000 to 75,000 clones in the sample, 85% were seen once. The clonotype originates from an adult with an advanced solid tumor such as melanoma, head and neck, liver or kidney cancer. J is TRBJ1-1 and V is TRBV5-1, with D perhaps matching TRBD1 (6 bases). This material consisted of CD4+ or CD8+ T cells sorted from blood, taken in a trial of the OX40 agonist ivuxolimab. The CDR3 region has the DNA TGCGCCAGCAGCCTCGGCGGGGGCCCCCTGAACACTGAAGCTTTCTTT. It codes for CASSLGGGPLNTEAFF.